The 21 T cell receptor beta chains listed next were all sequenced from one sample in a study of CD8 T cells in ankylosing spondylitis (dated by TCRdb to about 2017). The investigation overall reported the following: A TCR beta motif of several highly homologous amino acid variants appeared characteristic of blood from ankylosing spondylitis patients.

For these TCRs, the target antigens are not known. Library preparation used 5' RACE. Sequencer: Illumina HiSeq 2500. TCRdb reprocessed the public reads (quality trimming at Q25 with fastp, clone calling with MiXCR) and kept in-frame beta chains. CDR3 protein sequences are deduplicated, and each keeps its most common genes and DNA. Across this sample there are approximately 520,000 distinct CDR3 sequences, with less than 6% seen only once. The ten largest clones add up to around 3.4% of the sample. Sequenced material: blood, either unsorted or a sorted T cell fraction (not recorded which). All receptors come from a male donor with ankylosing spondylitis.

Ten or more counts support this clonotype. The chain uses TRBV7-2 and TRBJ2-4, with D perhaps given as TRBD1 or TRBD2 (5 bases each). V lost 1 base and J 3 bases, leaving 10 bases between the germline ends. Per germline, CDR1 SGHTA and CDR2 FQGNSA. The length of the CDR3 is 15 residues. CDR3 in DNA: TGTGCCAGCAGCTTAGAGTGGGGGAACAAAAACATTCAGTACTTC. This gives the protein CASSLEWGNKNIQYF.

At least ten counts were recorded for this clonotype. The chain couples TRBV5-1 to TRBJ1-6; 11 bases line up with TRBD1. This CDR3 has 15 amino acids. V was clipped by 4 bases and J by 9 bases; unmatched bases: 6. Germline V CDR1 and CDR2: SGHRS, YFSETQ. This CDR3 is CASSHGTGGVSPLHF. The DNA of the CDR3 is TGCGCCAGCAGCCACGGGACAGGGGGTGTTTCACCCCTCCACTTT.

In this sample, this clonotype turned up many times. J is TRBJ2-7 and V is TRBV18; possibly TRBD1 or TRBD2 for D (5 bases each). This CDR3 is built from 14 residues. Germline CDR1 reads KGHSH; CDR2 reads LQKENI. Trimming removed 7 bases from V and 6 bases from J, with 19 bases in between. Here the CDR3 DNA reads TGTGCCAGCTTGCCGGGACCCCCACTCGCCGAGCAGTACTTC. This encodes CASLPGPPLAEQYF.

This clonotype appeared many times. The rearrangement uses TRBV29-1 and TRBJ2-7, with 8 bases aligning to TRBD1. The junction had 4 bases not matched to a gene; V was cut back by 5 bases and J by 1 base. The length of the CDR3 is 13 residues. Germline V gene sequence: CDR1 SQVTM, CDR2 ANQGSEA. CDR3 DNA sequence: TGCAGCGTTTATCAGGGGGCATCCTACGAGCAGTACTTC. Translated, it gives CSVYQGASYEQYF.

This clonotype came up many times. The gene calls are TRBV9 and TRBJ2-1; D may be TRBD1 or TRBD2 (6 bases each). This CDR3 region has 15 residues. Germline CDR1 is SGDLS and CDR2 is YYNGEE. Deletions cut 4 bases from V and 5 bases from J, with 16 bases between. The CDR3 sequence is CASSRRQVADNEQFF. DNA for the CDR3: TGTGCCAGCAGCCGTAGACAGGTAGCGGACAATGAGCAGTTCTTC.

This chain uses TRBV6-5 with TRBJ2-7, with D possibly TRBD2 on 6 matching bases. CDR1 and CDR2 (germline): MNHEY, SVGAGI. Trimming took off 2 bases at V and 3 bases at J, with 14 bases between the two ends. This CDR3 has 15 residues. This CDR3 reads CASSYTAGRLYEQYF. The CDR3 nucleotides read TGTGCCAGCAGTTACACGGCGGGACGACTCTACGAGCAGTACTTC.

Of note for this clonotype: A much larger clonotype is one base distant, so this may be a read error. J is TRBJ1-1 and V is TRBV6-6; tentatively, D is TRBD1 (6 bases). V lost 5 bases to trimming and J lost 6 bases, with 10 bases between them. Germline CDR1 and CDR2: MNHNY and SVGAGI (reference sequence). This CDR3 is 12 amino acids long. CDR3 region: CASSRQGSEAFF. CDR3 DNA: TGTGCCAGCAGTCGTCAGGGGTCTGAAGCTTTCTTT.

This clonotype has ten or more counts. This rearrangement joins TRBV20-1 to TRBJ2-1, with 7 bases aligning to TRBD1. The CDR3 is made up of 13 amino acids. J lost 5 bases, V lost 5 bases, and 6 bases had no gene match. Germline V gene lookup returns CDR1 DFQATT and CDR2 SNEGSKA (reference sequence). The DNA for the CDR3 is TGCAGTGCTGACGGACAGGCCAACAATGAGCAGTTCTTC. Protein sequence: CSADGQANNEQFF.

This clonotype was recorded at least ten times. The chain recombines TRBV29-1 with TRBJ1-1; 9 bases are shared with TRBD1. The germline V gene encodes CDR1 SQVTM and CDR2 ANQGSEA. This CDR3 comprises 14 residues. Germline trimming cut 5 bases from V and 3 bases from J; bases unmatched to any gene: 7. The CDR3 DNA reads TGCAGCGTTCAACGGGACAGGGACTACACTGAAGCTTTCTTT. This codes for CSVQRDRDYTEAFF.

This clonotype was counted at least ten times. The chain recombines TRBV7-2 with TRBJ2-1; possible D gene TRBD1, 5 bases. CDR1 and CDR2 (germline): SGHTA, FQGNSA. V was cut by 1 base and J by 2 bases, with 9 bases left in between. The CDR3 spans 15 residues. In nucleotides, the CDR3 is TGTGCCAGCAGCTTAGAAGGACAAACCTACAATGAGCAGTTCTTC. Protein sequence: CASSLEGQTYNEQFF.

This clonotype was seen a handful of times. This chain joins TRBV7-9 and TRBJ2-7, with 8 bases aligning to TRBD2. The CDR3 loop spans 15 amino acids. V shed 3 bases, J shed 3 bases, and the junction held 7 bases outside the gene matches. Germline CDR1 reads SEHNR; CDR2 reads FQNEAQ (reference sequence). The CDR3 protein is CASSLERGNFYEQYF. CDR3 bases: TGTGCCAGCAGCTTGGAGCGGGGGAACTTCTACGAGCAGTACTTC.

This clonotype occurred many times. This rearrangement joins TRBV15 to TRBJ2-7; tentative D call: TRBD1 (6 bases). CDR1 and CDR2 (germline): LNHNV, YYDKDF (reference sequence). Trimming shortened V by 3 bases and J by 4 bases, and 19 bases separated the two germline ends. The CDR3 runs 16 residues. CDR3 protein: CATSSTRARGAYEQYF. DNA of the CDR3: TGTGCCACCAGCAGCACCAGGGCCAGGGGAGCGTACGAGCAGTACTTC.

In its sample, this clonotype was seen many times. The J gene is TRBJ1-1, the V gene TRBV6-2 or TRBV6-3, with a tentative D call TRBD1 (5 bases). The germline gives CDR1 MNHEY, CDR2 SVGEGT. CDR3 length: 14 amino acids. Trimming shortened V by 6 bases and J by 1 base, and 12 bases separated the two germline ends. Here the CDR3 DNA reads TGTGCCAGCAGGGGTTGGACAAAGAACACTGAAGCTTTCTTT. Encoded protein: CASRGWTKNTEAFF.

The chain couples TRBV9 to TRBJ2-2; D is uncertain. With 4 bases removed from V and 1 base from J, the gap between germline ends came to 11 bases. The CDR3 has 15 amino acids. Germline lookup yields CDR1 SGDLS and CDR2 YYNGEE. The CDR3 DNA reads as TGTGCCAGCAGCTACGGGCACAGGAACACCGGGGAGCTGTTTTTT. It yields the protein CASSYGHRNTGELFF.

This clonotype appeared a few times. The rearrangement uses TRBV5-1 and TRBJ2-7, with D tentatively TRBD1 or TRBD2 (5 bases each). Germline V gene lookup returns CDR1 SGHRS and CDR2 YFSETQ. With 4 bases removed from V and 6 bases from J, the gap between germline ends came to 29 bases. The CDR3 is 18 amino acids. The CDR3: CASSAFSLQGKSGAEQYF. The CDR3 DNA follows: TGCGCCAGCAGCGCATTCTCACTACAAGGGAAATCCGGGGCCGAGCAGTACTTC.

This clonotype was seen a few times. This chain joins TRBV10-3 and TRBJ1-1; D unresolved. CDR3 length: 14 residues. V lost 4 bases, J lost 1 base, and 10 bases lay in between. From germline, CDR1 is ENHRY and CDR2 SYGVKD. CDR3 bases: TGTGCCATCAGTGGCAGAAATAAGAACACTGAAGCTTTCTTT. It yields the protein CAISGRNKNTEAFF.

This CDR3 is CASSRTGGTYGYTF. CDR3 coding DNA: TGTGCCAGCAGTCGGACGGGGGGGACCTATGGCTACACCTTC. J is TRBJ1-2 and V is TRBV6-2 or TRBV6-3, with D perhaps matching TRBD1 (5 bases). Per germline, CDR1 MNHEY and CDR2 SVGEGT. The CDR3 is 14 amino acids. The V end lost 5 bases, the J end lost 4 bases, and 14 bases lay between the germline ends.

This clonotype was seen repeatedly, ten times or more. J is TRBJ2-2 and V is TRBV4-3, with 8 bases matching TRBD2. CDR1 is LGHNA, CDR2 YSLEER, per germline. CDR3 length equals 16 residues. V was clipped by 1 base and J by 7 bases; unmatched bases: 8. The CDR3 nucleotides are TGCGCCAGCAGCCAAGCGGGAGGGCCAGCGGGCGGGGAGCTGTTTTTT. Encoded protein: CASSQAGGPAGGELFF.

This clonotype was seen at least ten times. The chain uses TRBV29-1 and TRBJ2-3; D not resolved. This CDR3 comprises 14 residues. The germline V and J ends were trimmed by 6 bases and 2 bases, with 15 bases remaining between them. Germline CDR1 is SQVTM and CDR2 is ANQGSEA. The CDR3 sequence: CSVRPGSNTDTQYF. CDR3 DNA sequence: TGCAGCGTCCGGCCGGGCTCGAACACAGATACGCAGTATTTT.

This clonotype was counted at least ten times. The rearrangement joins TRBV4-3 to TRBJ1-4, with unresolved D. Deletions cut 1 base from V and 1 base from J, with 10 bases between. This CDR3 region has 16 residues. The germline V gene has CDR1 LGHNA and CDR2 YSLEER. DNA of the CDR3: TGCGCCAGCAGCCAAGCCCCGCTCGGAACTAATGAAAAACTGTTTTTT. This gives the protein CASSQAPLGTNEKLFF.

The sample holds many counts of this clonotype. The chain recombines TRBV5-6 with TRBJ2-5, with TRBD2 matching over 7 bases. CDR3 size: 15 residues. V dropped 4 bases and J dropped 5; count of bases not matched to a gene: 11. Germline values: CDR1 SGHDT, CDR2 YYEEEE. The CDR3 bases are TGTGCCAGCAGCCTGGGAGGGTTACAAGGGGAGACCCAGTACTTC. Its translation: CASSLGGLQGETQYF.